The rows below give T cell receptor beta chains drawn from one sample of a study of shared clonotypes between healthy human individuals. Profiling relied on immunoSEQ multiplex PCR, and the TCRdb table lists in-frame clones only, not all of them. The table includes around 2.5 million clones, over 85% detected once. The sample comprised naive CD4+ T cells from PBMCs. The receptors originated from a man aged 18 to 29 in good health. Some clones in this sample may be carry-over from other donors' samples. Each CDR3 is given with its conserved first and last residue. The D gene is left open where the match is weak. Size is stated for part of the rows, as once, few or many counts, or as a class when the clone is expanded.

j_gene: TRBJ2-1
abundance: once
v_gene: TRBV6-6
d_gene: .
CDR3aa: CASSQRRAASYNEQFF
CDR3nt: TGTGCCAGCAGCCAAAGGCGGGCGGCATCCTACAATGAGCAGTTCTTC

j_gene: TRBJ1-4
abundance: .
v_gene: TRBV5-1
d_gene: .
CDR3aa: CASSFGQGSEKLFF
CDR3nt: TGCGCCAGCAGCTTTGGGCAGGGGAGTGAAAAACTGTTTTTT

j_gene: TRBJ2-5
abundance: once
v_gene: TRBV9
d_gene: .
CDR3aa: CASSVSVSETQYF
CDR3nt: TGTGCCAGCAGCGTTTCCGTATCGGAGACCCAGTACTTC

j_gene: TRBJ2-2
abundance: .
v_gene: TRBV7-2
d_gene: .
CDR3aa: CASSRPRTWVTGELFF
CDR3nt: TGTGCCAGCAGCCGTCCGAGGACCTGGGTCACCGGGGAGCTGTTTTTT

j_gene: TRBJ2-2
abundance: .
v_gene: TRBV9
d_gene: .
CDR3aa: CASSVGSTGELFF
CDR3nt: TGTGCCAGCAGCGTAGGATCCACCGGGGAGCTGTTTTTT

j_gene: TRBJ2-2
abundance: .
v_gene: TRBV7-3
d_gene: TRBD2
CDR3aa: CASSLGGRGGTGELFF
CDR3nt: TGTGCCAGCAGCTTAGGCGGGAGAGGAGGGACCGGGGAGCTGTTTTTT

j_gene: TRBJ2-3
abundance: once
v_gene: TRBV18
d_gene: TRBD2
CDR3aa: CASSPGTITDTQYF
CDR3nt: TGTGCCAGCTCACCAGGGACTATCACAGATACGCAGTATTTT

j_gene: TRBJ1-1
abundance: few
v_gene: TRBV18
d_gene: .
CDR3aa: CASSPRENTEAFF
CDR3nt: TGTGCCAGCTCACCCCGGGAGAACACTGAAGCTTTCTTT

j_gene: TRBJ2-7
abundance: .
v_gene: TRBV5-6
d_gene: .
CDR3aa: CASSLLRTYEQYF
CDR3nt: TGTGCCAGCAGCTTGCTGCGGACCTACGAGCAGTACTTC

j_gene: TRBJ2-7
abundance: once
v_gene: TRBV29-1
d_gene: .
CDR3aa: CSVEDRDNAQYF
CDR3nt: TGCAGCGTTGAAGATAGGGACAACGCGCAGTACTTC

j_gene: TRBJ2-4
abundance: .
v_gene: TRBV28
d_gene: .
CDR3aa: CASGRLKQNIQYF
CDR3nt: TGTGCCAGCGGCAGACTAAAGCAAAACATTCAGTACTTC

j_gene: TRBJ2-7
abundance: .
v_gene: TRBV1
d_gene: .
CDR3aa: CTSSQDGTSGYEQYF
CDR3nt: TGCACCAGCAGCCAAGATGGGACTAGCGGCTACGAGCAGTACTTC

j_gene: TRBJ1-1
abundance: .
v_gene: TRBV5-1
d_gene: TRBD1
CDR3aa: CASSTDRETEAFF
CDR3nt: TGCGCCAGCAGCACCGACAGGGAAACTGAAGCTTTCTTT

j_gene: TRBJ2-3
abundance: .
v_gene: TRBV5-4
d_gene: TRBD1
CDR3aa: CASSGWDRKDTQYF
CDR3nt: TGTGCCAGCAGCGGCTGGGACAGGAAGGATACGCAGTATTTT

j_gene: TRBJ2-3
abundance: .
v_gene: TRBV6-1
d_gene: .
CDR3aa: CASSEAQAPVTDTQYF
CDR3nt: TGTGCCAGCAGTGAAGCTCAGGCCCCTGTTACAGATACGCAGTATTTT

j_gene: TRBJ1-2
abundance: .
v_gene: TRBV7-9
d_gene: .
CDR3aa: CASSLTGERNYGYTF
CDR3nt: TGTGCCAGCAGCCTAACGGGAGAGAGAAACTATGGCTACACCTTC

j_gene: TRBJ2-1
abundance: .
v_gene: TRBV27
d_gene: .
CDR3aa: CASSFALNNEQFF
CDR3nt: TGTGCCAGCAGTTTTGCGCTAAACAATGAGCAGTTCTTC

j_gene: TRBJ2-7
abundance: .
v_gene: TRBV27
d_gene: TRBD2
CDR3aa: CASSFLAGGITYEQYF
CDR3nt: TGTGCCAGCAGTTTCCTAGCGGGAGGGATTACCTACGAGCAGTACTTC

j_gene: TRBJ2-7
abundance: .
v_gene: TRBV28
d_gene: TRBD1
CDR3aa: CASSLWAGGEGEQYF
CDR3nt: TGTGCCAGCAGTTTATGGGCAGGGGGCGAGGGCGAGCAGTACTTC

j_gene: TRBJ1-2
abundance: .
v_gene: TRBV7-3
d_gene: .
CDR3aa: CASSQGSRFYGYTF
CDR3nt: TGTGCCAGCAGCCAAGGGAGCAGGTTCTACGGCTACACCTTC

j_gene: TRBJ2-3
abundance: .
v_gene: TRBV10-1
d_gene: TRBD2
CDR3aa: CASSESFASGGRTDTQYF
CDR3nt: TGCGCCAGCAGTGAGTCCTTCGCTAGCGGGGGACGCACAGATACGCAGTATTTT

j_gene: TRBJ1-5
abundance: .
v_gene: TRBV2
d_gene: .
CDR3aa: CASRANSNQPQHF
CDR3nt: TGTGCCAGCAGGGCAAATAGCAATCAGCCCCAGCATTTT

j_gene: TRBJ2-3
abundance: .
v_gene: TRBV9
d_gene: TRBD2
CDR3aa: CASSVGGSGGSSDTQYF
CDR3nt: TGTGCCAGCAGCGTAGGCGGGTCTGGCGGGAGCTCAGATACGCAGTATTTT

j_gene: TRBJ2-3
abundance: .
v_gene: TRBV7-8
d_gene: TRBD1
CDR3aa: CASSQDRVTTDTQYF
CDR3nt: TGTGCCAGCAGCCAAGACAGGGTAACCACAGATACGCAGTATTTT

j_gene: TRBJ1-2
abundance: .
v_gene: TRBV6-5
d_gene: TRBD1
CDR3aa: CASRLTGKGGYTF
CDR3nt: TGTGCCAGCAGGTTGACAGGGAAGGGCGGCTACACCTTC

j_gene: TRBJ2-2
abundance: .
v_gene: TRBV11-2
d_gene: .
CDR3aa: CASSTRTHTGELFF
CDR3nt: TGTGCCAGCAGCACGAGGACTCACACCGGGGAGCTGTTTTTT

j_gene: TRBJ2-1
abundance: .
v_gene: TRBV16
d_gene: .
CDR3aa: CASSLRGGNPLWYNEQFF
CDR3nt: TGTGCCAGCAGCCTTCGAGGGGGAAACCCCCTGTGGTACAATGAGCAGTTCTTC

j_gene: TRBJ1-5
abundance: few
v_gene: TRBV9
d_gene: .
CDR3aa: CASSVDVVGNQPQHF
CDR3nt: TGTGCCAGCAGCGTAGATGTTGTGGGCAATCAGCCCCAGCATTTT

j_gene: TRBJ1-2
abundance: once
v_gene: TRBV30
d_gene: .
CDR3aa: CAWSVQANYGYTF
CDR3nt: TGTGCCTGGAGTGTCCAGGCAAACTATGGCTACACCTTC

j_gene: TRBJ1-4
abundance: .
v_gene: TRBV21-1
d_gene: .
CDR3aa: CASSREGGTNEKLFF
CDR3nt: TGTGCCAGCAGCAGAGAGGGAGGAACTAATGAAAAACTGTTTTTT

j_gene: TRBJ2-7
abundance: few
v_gene: TRBV7-2
d_gene: .
CDR3aa: CASSLVGEQYF
CDR3nt: TGTGCCAGCAGCTTAGTTGGGGAGCAGTACTTC

j_gene: TRBJ2-7
abundance: .
v_gene: TRBV9
d_gene: TRBD2
CDR3aa: CASSVGDYSYEQYF
CDR3nt: TGTGCCAGCAGCGTCGGGGACTACTCCTACGAGCAGTACTTC

j_gene: TRBJ2-1
abundance: .
v_gene: TRBV29-1
d_gene: .
CDR3aa: CSGSPATYNEQFF
CDR3nt: TGCAGCGGCAGCCCAGCGACCTACAATGAGCAGTTCTTC

j_gene: TRBJ2-1
abundance: few
v_gene: TRBV4-1
d_gene: .
CDR3aa: CASSQDPAGSAYNEQFF
CDR3nt: TGCGCCAGCAGCCAAGATCCGGCGGGGAGCGCCTACAATGAGCAGTTCTTC

j_gene: TRBJ2-1
abundance: .
v_gene: TRBV14
d_gene: TRBD2
CDR3aa: CASSRLAGGRVEQFF
CDR3nt: TGTGCCAGCAGCCGCCTAGCGGGAGGTCGGGTTGAGCAGTTCTTC

j_gene: TRBJ2-1
abundance: .
v_gene: TRBV28
d_gene: .
CDR3aa: CASSLSHNEQFF
CDR3nt: TGTGCCAGCAGTTTATCGCACAATGAGCAGTTCTTC

j_gene: TRBJ2-1
abundance: .
v_gene: TRBV11-2
d_gene: .
CDR3aa: CASSIKEWNEQFF
CDR3nt: TGTGCCAGCAGCATAAAAGAGTGGAATGAGCAGTTCTTC

j_gene: TRBJ1-5
abundance: .
v_gene: TRBV19
d_gene: TRBD1
CDR3aa: CASTPGPGQGGNQPQHF
CDR3nt: TGTGCCAGTACCCCGGGTCCGGGACAGGGGGGGAATCAGCCCCAGCATTTT

j_gene: TRBJ2-7
abundance: once
v_gene: TRBV7-9
d_gene: .
CDR3aa: CASSLKGGGPYEQYF
CDR3nt: TGTGCCAGCAGCTTAAAGGGTGGGGGGCCCTACGAGCAGTACTTC

j_gene: TRBJ2-3
abundance: .
v_gene: TRBV4-3
d_gene: TRBD2
CDR3aa: CASSQDSDLGSGSTDTQYF
CDR3nt: TGCGCCAGCAGCCAAGATTCCGACTTGGGTAGCGGGAGCACAGATACGCAGTATTTT

j_gene: TRBJ2-5
abundance: .
v_gene: TRBV6-1
d_gene: .
CDR3aa: CASRVQVIQETQYF
CDR3nt: TGTGCCAGCAGGGTACAGGTCATTCAAGAGACCCAGTACTTC

j_gene: TRBJ2-7
abundance: .
v_gene: TRBV11-2
d_gene: TRBD1
CDR3aa: CASRETGVSYEQYF
CDR3nt: TGTGCCAGCAGGGAGACAGGGGTCTCCTACGAGCAGTACTTC

j_gene: TRBJ1-1
abundance: .
v_gene: TRBV28
d_gene: .
CDR3aa: CASLEPGRTEAFF
CDR3nt: TGTGCCAGCCTGGAGCCAGGGCGTACTGAAGCTTTCTTT

j_gene: TRBJ1-1
abundance: .
v_gene: TRBV4-1
d_gene: .
CDR3aa: CASSQGGIYGEAFF
CDR3nt: TGCGCCAGCAGCCAAGGGGGGATTTACGGTGAAGCTTTCTTT

j_gene: TRBJ2-5
abundance: few
v_gene: TRBV7-9
d_gene: TRBD2
CDR3aa: CASSLGLAGGQETQYF
CDR3nt: TGTGCCAGCAGCTTAGGTCTAGCGGGAGGGCAAGAGACCCAGTACTTC

j_gene: TRBJ1-2
abundance: .
v_gene: TRBV18
d_gene: .
CDR3aa: CASSRRSYGYTF
CDR3nt: TGTGCCAGCTCAAGACGGTCGTATGGCTACACCTTC

j_gene: TRBJ2-6
abundance: .
v_gene: TRBV4-2
d_gene: .
CDR3aa: CASSQAGPGTGSGANVLTF
CDR3nt: TGTGCCAGCAGCCAAGCCGGTCCCGGGACGGGTTCTGGGGCCAACGTCCTGACTTTC

j_gene: TRBJ1-4
abundance: .
v_gene: TRBV18
d_gene: .
CDR3aa: CASSPLGQPNEKLFF
CDR3nt: TGTGCCAGCTCACCTCTTGGACAGCCTAATGAAAAACTGTTTTTT

j_gene: TRBJ2-7
abundance: .
v_gene: TRBV4-3
d_gene: .
CDR3aa: CASSRGGGSYEQYF
CDR3nt: TGCGCCAGCAGCCGGGGCGGAGGCTCCTACGAGCAGTACTTC

j_gene: TRBJ1-5
abundance: .
v_gene: TRBV5-1
d_gene: .
CDR3aa: CASSLLGADNQPQHF
CDR3nt: TGCGCCAGCAGCCTCCTAGGGGCGGACAATCAGCCCCAGCATTTT

j_gene: TRBJ2-2
abundance: once
v_gene: TRBV29-1
d_gene: TRBD1
CDR3aa: CSVKNRGPGTGELFF
CDR3nt: TGCAGCGTTAAGAACAGGGGGCCGGGCACCGGGGAGCTGTTTTTT

j_gene: TRBJ2-2
abundance: .
v_gene: TRBV15
d_gene: TRBD2
CDR3aa: CATSLTGLSGGELFF
CDR3nt: TGTGCCACCAGCCTTACGGGACTATCGGGCGGGGAGCTGTTTTTT